Described below is a single T cell receptor (beta chain) sequence and its context. Authors' data handling: Nucleated cell counts were estimated from reference gene primer amplification. TCRdb's copy holds only in-frame clones and misses some; the assay was immunoSEQ multiplex PCR. V, J and clone size reflect that table, while D and trimming were determined from the DNA. The sample records 120,000 or so clones, about 80% being singletons. The sample comes from a study of blood T cell repertoires in COVID-19. The wider study: The samples span acute and convalescent COVID-19 from the United States, Italy and Spain. In each case, the material was cDNA or gDNA derived from T cells, B-cell-depleted T cells, or PBMCs.

Germline CDR1 and CDR2: GTSNPN and SVGIG (reference sequence). Trimming cost V 3 bases and J 8 bases, with 12 bases left between them. This CDR3 has 12 residues. The genes are TRBV30 and TRBJ2-3; D unresolved. The source is a woman in her forties or fifties with acute or convalescent COVID-19. The sample taken for sequencing was peripheral blood. The CDR3 loop is CAWSLGVSTQYF. CDR3 in DNA: TGTGCCTGGAGCCTTGGTGTGAGTACGCAGTATTTT. Variable domain in full (rest from reference TRBV30 and TRBJ2-3): SQTIHQWPATLVQPVGSPLSLECTVEGTSNPNLYWYRQAAGRGLQLLFYSVGIGQISSEVPQNLSASRPQDRQFILSSKKLLLSDSGFYLCAWSLGVSTQYFGPGTRLTVL.